Listed below are T cell receptor beta chains from one sample, sequenced in a study of blood T cell repertoires in COVID-19. The table came from immunoSEQ multiplex PCR; TCRdb's copy has only in-frame clones and leaves some out. The repertoire holds about 170,000 clones, 83% seen once, with roughly 2% in the top ten. Input material: peripheral blood. The origin of the receptors is a woman of 80 years or more with acute or convalescent COVID-19. Both conserved end residues are part of each CDR3. The D gene is left open where the match is weak. Expanded clones are given a class, and other clones once, few, many or no size at all.

abundance: NA; j_gene: TRBJ2-3; d_gene: TRBD2; v_gene: TRBV3-1/TRBV3-2; CDR3aa: CASSHATSGRAADTQYF; CDR3nt: TGTGCCAGCAGCCATGCAACTAGCGGGAGGGCCGCAGATACGCAGTATTTT
abundance: NA; j_gene: TRBJ1-1; d_gene: TRBD1; v_gene: TRBV15; CDR3aa: CATSRDLLGQGATEAFF; CDR3nt: TGTGCCACCAGCAGAGATCTCTTGGGACAGGGGGCCACTGAAGCTTTCTTT
abundance: NA; j_gene: TRBJ1-4; d_gene: NA; v_gene: TRBV28; CDR3aa: CASSLKAVLVGREKLFF; CDR3nt: TGTGCCAGCAGTTTAAAGGCCGTATTGGTGGGGAGGGAAAAACTGTTTTTT
abundance: NA; j_gene: TRBJ1-1; d_gene: NA; v_gene: TRBV21-1; CDR3aa: CASSEAFSTEAFF; CDR3nt: TGTGCCAGCAGCGAAGCATTTAGCACTGAAGCTTTCTTT
abundance: once; j_gene: TRBJ2-1; d_gene: NA; v_gene: TRBV6-5; CDR3aa: CASRLTGINEQFF; CDR3nt: TGTGCCAGCAGACTCACAGGGATCAATGAGCAGTTCTTC
abundance: few; j_gene: TRBJ1-5; d_gene: TRBD1; v_gene: TRBV5-8; CDR3aa: CASSPRQGLQPQHF; CDR3nt: TGTGCCAGCAGCCCCCGACAGGGGTTACAGCCCCAGCATTTT
abundance: NA; j_gene: TRBJ2-7; d_gene: TRBD2; v_gene: TRBV7-2; CDR3aa: CASSPSGRVLPEQYF; CDR3nt: TGTGCCAGCAGCCCTAGCGGGAGGGTACTGCCCGAGCAGTACTTC
abundance: NA; j_gene: TRBJ2-1; d_gene: NA; v_gene: TRBV7-3; CDR3aa: CASSLTIGLYNEQFF; CDR3nt: TGTGCCAGCAGCTTAACGATAGGACTTTACAATGAGCAGTTCTTC
abundance: NA; j_gene: TRBJ1-5; d_gene: NA; v_gene: TRBV6-6; CDR3aa: CASSYSRPTGQPQHF; CDR3nt: TGTGCCAGCAGTTACTCCAGGCCCACAGGTCAGCCCCAGCATTTT
abundance: NA; j_gene: TRBJ2-1; d_gene: NA; v_gene: TRBV24-1; CDR3aa: CATSDYGTEQFF; CDR3nt: TGTGCCACCAGTGATTACGGGACAGAGCAGTTCTTC
abundance: NA; j_gene: TRBJ2-5; d_gene: NA; v_gene: TRBV5-4; CDR3aa: CASSLGQGRTETQYF; CDR3nt: TGTGCCAGCAGCTTGGGGCAGGGTAGGACGGAGACCCAGTACTTC
abundance: NA; j_gene: TRBJ2-1; d_gene: TRBD2; v_gene: TRBV27; CDR3aa: CASSSGLAGNEQFF; CDR3nt: TGTGCCAGCAGCTCGGGACTAGCTGGCAATGAGCAGTTCTTC
abundance: NA; j_gene: TRBJ1-5; d_gene: NA; v_gene: TRBV6-2/TRBV6-3; CDR3aa: CASSPLGLYSNQPQHF; CDR3nt: TGTGCCAGCAGCCCCTTGGGGCTTTATAGCAATCAGCCCCAGCATTTT
abundance: NA; j_gene: TRBJ1-2; d_gene: NA; v_gene: TRBV30; CDR3aa: CAWSVLGRNYGYTF; CDR3nt: TGTGCCTGGAGTGTTCTGGGGAGAAACTATGGCTACACCTTC
abundance: NA; j_gene: TRBJ2-1; d_gene: TRBD2; v_gene: TRBV7-2; CDR3aa: CASSSLAGVAEQFF; CDR3nt: TGTGCCAGCAGCTCGTTAGCGGGAGTGGCTGAGCAGTTCTTC
abundance: NA; j_gene: TRBJ2-2; d_gene: TRBD2; v_gene: TRBV24-1; CDR3aa: CATSSGANTGELFF; CDR3nt: TGTGCCACCAGTAGCGGGGCGAACACCGGGGAGCTGTTTTTT
abundance: NA; j_gene: TRBJ1-6; d_gene: TRBD1; v_gene: TRBV5-5; CDR3aa: CASSLGDRNSPLHF; CDR3nt: TGTGCCAGCAGCTTGGGGGACAGAAATTCACCCCTCCACTTT
abundance: NA; j_gene: TRBJ2-4; d_gene: NA; v_gene: TRBV9; CDR3aa: CASSASAPFDIQYF; CDR3nt: TGTGCCAGCAGCGCCAGTGCCCCATTTGACATTCAGTACTTC
abundance: NA; j_gene: TRBJ2-7; d_gene: TRBD1; v_gene: TRBV5-8; CDR3aa: CASRGDRGPKEQYF; CDR3nt: TGTGCCAGCCGAGGGGACAGGGGGCCGAAGGAGCAGTACTTC
abundance: NA; j_gene: TRBJ2-7; d_gene: TRBD2; v_gene: TRBV10-2; CDR3aa: CASSPGLAGVNEQYF; CDR3nt: TGCGCCAGCAGCCCAGGACTAGCGGGAGTTAACGAGCAGTACTTC
abundance: NA; j_gene: TRBJ2-5; d_gene: TRBD2; v_gene: TRBV27; CDR3aa: CASSPSGGAGETQYF; CDR3nt: TGTGCCAGCAGTCCGAGCGGGGGCGCGGGGGAGACCCAGTACTTC
abundance: once; j_gene: TRBJ2-2; d_gene: NA; v_gene: TRBV18; CDR3aa: CASSVGLNTGELFF; CDR3nt: TGTGCCAGCTCAGTGGGACTCAACACCGGGGAGCTGTTTTTT
abundance: NA; j_gene: TRBJ2-7; d_gene: NA; v_gene: TRBV5-4; CDR3aa: CASSSAGNSLKWEQYF; CDR3nt: TGTGCCAGCAGCTCGGCGGGGAATAGCCTAAAGTGGGAGCAGTACTTC
abundance: NA; j_gene: TRBJ1-1; d_gene: NA; v_gene: TRBV18; CDR3aa: CASSQRGMNTEAFF; CDR3nt: TGTGCCAGCTCACAACGGGGGATGAACACTGAAGCTTTCTTT
abundance: NA; j_gene: TRBJ1-1; d_gene: NA; v_gene: TRBV18; CDR3aa: CASSPPNTANTEAFF; CDR3nt: TGTGCCAGCTCACCACCGAACACAGCGAACACTGAAGCTTTCTTT
abundance: NA; j_gene: TRBJ1-2; d_gene: NA; v_gene: TRBV19; CDR3aa: CASSSLDRINYGYTF; CDR3nt: TGTGCCAGTAGTTCCTTAGACAGGATTAACTATGGCTACACCTTC
abundance: few; j_gene: TRBJ1-4; d_gene: NA; v_gene: TRBV4-3; CDR3aa: CASSQALAAGLNEKLFF; CDR3nt: TGCGCCAGCAGCCAAGCTTTGGCGGCGGGTCTGAATGAAAAACTGTTTTTT
abundance: NA; j_gene: TRBJ1-5; d_gene: TRBD1; v_gene: TRBV24-1; CDR3aa: CATSDTGQSNQPQHF; CDR3nt: TGTGCCACCAGTGACACGGGACAGAGCAATCAGCCCCAGCATTTT
abundance: NA; j_gene: TRBJ2-2; d_gene: NA; v_gene: TRBV7-2; CDR3aa: CASGSGGGVSGELFF; CDR3nt: TGTGCCAGCGGCTCAGGAGGGGGGGTTTCTGGGGAGCTGTTTTTT
abundance: NA; j_gene: TRBJ1-6; d_gene: NA; v_gene: TRBV3-1/TRBV3-2; CDR3aa: CASSQEGTSLYNSPLHF; CDR3nt: TGTGCCAGCAGCCAAGAGGGCACGAGCCTCTATAATTCACCCCTCCACTTT
abundance: NA; j_gene: TRBJ1-2; d_gene: TRBD1; v_gene: TRBV3-1/TRBV3-2; CDR3aa: CASSHLQGESGYTF; CDR3nt: TGTGCCAGCAGCCACTTACAGGGGGAGTCTGGCTACACCTTC
abundance: once; j_gene: TRBJ1-4; d_gene: TRBD1; v_gene: TRBV5-5; CDR3aa: CASSLVPGQVLNEKLFF; CDR3nt: TGTGCCAGCAGCTTGGTACCCGGACAGGTTCTTAATGAAAAACTGTTTTTT
abundance: once; j_gene: TRBJ1-4; d_gene: TRBD1; v_gene: TRBV19; CDR3aa: CASSTGTGNEKLFF; CDR3nt: TGTGCCAGTAGTACCGGGACAGGGAATGAAAAACTGTTTTTT
abundance: NA; j_gene: TRBJ2-7; d_gene: TRBD2; v_gene: TRBV3-1/TRBV3-2; CDR3aa: CASSQRGQLAGNSYEQYF; CDR3nt: TGTGCCAGCAGCCAACGTGGCCAACTAGCGGGGAATTCCTACGAGCAGTACTTC
abundance: NA; j_gene: TRBJ1-6; d_gene: TRBD1; v_gene: TRBV19; CDR3aa: CASSKGQGFGSPLHF; CDR3nt: TGTGCCAGTAGTAAGGGACAGGGGTTCGGTTCACCCCTCCACTTT
abundance: NA; j_gene: TRBJ2-2; d_gene: NA; v_gene: TRBV24-1; CDR3aa: CATSDFRGRADTGELFF; CDR3nt: TGTGCCACCAGTGATTTCCGTGGGCGAGCGGACACCGGGGAGCTGTTTTTT